The 7 T cell receptor beta chains in this list originate from one sample, sequenced in a study of cytomegalovirus exposure and HLA in healthy donors (dated by TCRdb to about 2017). Libraries were made using the immunoSEQ multiplex PCR assay. A mixture of 60 forward primers for TCR Vbeta segments and 13 reverse primers for TCR Jbeta segments was used in the multiplex PCR. TCRdb retrieved this table from immuneACCESS and kept in-frame rearrangements only. Not all clones are present; in checked studies, unresolved V genes account for under half, and no reason is known for the remainder. The sample profile shows roughly 180,000 clones; around four fifths of them were found once. 1.2% to 1.5% of the sample belongs to the ten largest clones. The sample taken for sequencing was PBMCs. These TCRs come from a woman in her 30s in good health and CMV-seropositive.

V gene TRBV5-6 combines with J gene TRBJ2-7; a possible D gene is TRBD1 (5 bases). The CDR3 has 15 amino acids. CDR1 SGHDT and CDR2 YYEEEE come from the germline V gene. With 3 bases removed from V and 3 bases from J, the gap between germline ends came to 16 bases. CDR3 DNA sequence: TGTGCCAGCAGCTCGTCTCTGTGGGGCAACTACGAGCAGTACTTC. Its translation is CASSSSLWGNYEQYF. Combining the CDR3 with reference TRBV5-6 and TRBJ2-7 gives the whole variable domain DAGVTQSPTHLIKTRGQQVTLRCSPKSGHDTVSWYQQALGQGPQFIFQYYEEEERQRGNFPDRFSGHQFPNYSSELNVNALLLGDSALYLCASSSSLWGNYEQYFGPGTRLTVT.

This chain links TRBV5-1 with TRBJ1-1; D uncertain. The CDR3 is made up of 14 amino acids. Germline lookup yields CDR1 SGHRS and CDR2 YFSETQ. The germline V and J ends were trimmed by 4 bases and 1 base, with 11 bases remaining between them. In DNA form, the CDR3 reads TGCGCCAGCAGCCCCTTCCGGGGGAACACTGAAGCTTTCTTT. Translation: CASSPFRGNTEAFF.

V and J are TRBV27 and TRBJ2-1; TRBD2 agrees at 10 bases. V was pared by 5 bases and J by 5 bases, with 6 bases of the junction left unmatched. Germline V gene sequence: CDR1 MNHEY, CDR2 SMNVEV (reference sequence). CDR3 length: 15 amino acids. The CDR3 here is CASSPSGSYHNEQFF. The CDR3 DNA reads as TGTGCCAGCAGTCCTAGCGGGAGTTACCACAATGAGCAGTTCTTC.

The V gene is TRBV5-1, the J gene TRBJ2-1; 10 nucleotides match TRBD2. The ends lost 4 bases at V and 1 base at J; junction bases unmatched: 2. Per germline, CDR1 SGHRS and CDR2 YFSETQ. CDR3 size: 15 residues. This CDR3 is CASSRGLASYNEQFF. The CDR3 nucleotides are TGCGCCAGCAGCCGGGGACTAGCGTCCTACAATGAGCAGTTCTTC.

The chain recombines TRBV30 with TRBJ1-1; 8 bases align to TRBD1. There are 12 residues in the CDR3. CDR1 is GTSNPN, CDR2 SVGIG, per germline (reference sequence). After removal of 5 bases from V and 6 bases from J, the junction contained 5 bases not matched to a gene. CDR3 residues: CAWHRTGSEAFF. Written as DNA, the CDR3 is TGTGCCTGGCACAGGACAGGGTCTGAAGCTTTCTTT.

In this sample, this clone turned up a few times. V is TRBV27 and J is TRBJ2-1; D not certain. Trimming took off 2 bases at V and 2 bases at J, with 7 bases between the two ends. CDR3 length: 14 amino acids. CDR1 is MNHEY, CDR2 SMNVEV, per germline (reference sequence). The CDR3 is CASSLGAAYNEQFF. The CDR3 DNA is TGTGCCAGCAGTTTAGGTGCGGCCTACAATGAGCAGTTCTTC.

The gene calls are TRBV18 and TRBJ1-5, with D possibly being TRBD1 (6 bases). CDR3 length equals 14 residues. V was cut by 4 bases and J by 4 bases, with 11 bases left in between. Germline assignment: CDR1 KGHSH and CDR2 LQKENI. The CDR3 loop is CASSRQTGNQPQHF. CDR3 sequence (DNA): TGTGCCAGCTCACGACAAACAGGGAATCAGCCCCAGCATTTT.